This record looks at one T cell receptor beta chain sequence and its context. The repertoire was sequenced with immunoSEQ multiplex PCR; TCRdb's copy has only in-frame clones and lacks some. The top ten hold about 0.064% of the sample, which has roughly 500,000 clones, 96% seen once. These data are taken from a study of shared clonotypes between healthy human individuals. The origin of this receptor is a woman aged 25 to 45 in good health. Sequences were obtained from naive CD4+ T cells sorted from blood. Subset in this sample: CD45RA+ positively selected.

The CDR3 sequence: CASSTPGRYNEQFF. CDR3 in DNA: TGTGCCAGTAGTACACCGGGCCGATACAATGAGCAGTTCTTC. The rearrangement links TRBV19 to TRBJ2-1, with no clear D. Germline V gives CDR1 LNHDA, CDR2 SQIVND (reference sequence). CDR3 length equals 14 residues. Trimming removed 4 bases at V and 4 bases at J, with 11 bases between.